There are a few counts of the clone carrying this TCR beta chain. Its antigen is currently unknown. A read error may be the cause here, since a much bigger clone is one base away. The data were taken from a study of metastatic and nonmetastatic thyroid tumors. Study context: Repertoires from blood and tumor or nodule tissue of malignant and benign thyroid patients were compared.

Per the study methods: What underpinned the distant-metastasis classifier for papillary thyroid cancer was the set of CDR3 differences across clinicopathological groups. Via MiXCR, TCRdb re-called the PCR reads. TCRdb, rather than the study authors, made the V and J calls. The data hold 23,000 or so clones, with 10% to 15% observed a single time. Study-wide results and limits: According to reports, the diversity of TCR beta was significantly higher in malignant thyroid tumors than in benign nodules, and this held in both blood and tumor samples.

Thyroid surgery had not been preceded by any treatment in any patient. Looked up from germline, CDR1 is LNHDA and CDR2 is SQIVND (reference sequence). The CDR3 spans 16 residues. V was shortened by 5 bases and J by 5 bases, with 21 bases between the two germline ends. Material for sequencing was blood. This chain links TRBV19 with TRBJ2-5, with D hard to call. This clonotype was obtained from a female donor with papillary thyroid cancer or a benign thyroid nodule (not recorded which). Some clones in this sample may be carry-over from other donors' samples. As DNA, the CDR3 is TGTGCCAGTAGTCCCGGAAAAACCGTGGGTCGTGAGACCCAGTACTTC. It codes for CASSPGKTVGRETQYF.